These 23 T cell receptor beta chains originate from one sample sequenced in a study of T-cell reconstitution after alpha-beta-depleted transplantation in children. The library targeted TCRbeta and was prepared with unique molecular identifiers. TCRdb itself ran the PCR reads through MiXCR, one entry per CDR3 protein. The sample yields 500,000 or so distinct CDR3 sequences, over 25% seen once. The sample was PBMCs from the stem cell graft donor, taken from the stem cell graft. The receptors here all came from a human donor who donated a stem cell graft to a child with aplastic anemia.

This clonotype was seen a few times. The chain is built from TRBV28 and TRBJ2-7, with TRBD2 identical over 9 bases. J was trimmed by 6 bases and V by 5 bases; bases with no gene match: 5. This CDR3 has 13 residues. The germline gives CDR1 MDHEN, CDR2 SYDVKM. CDR3 coding DNA: TGTGCCAGCAGTGGCGGGACTAGCAGCGAGCAGTACGTC. Amino acid sequence: CASSGGTSSEQYV.

The chain is built from TRBV15 and TRBJ2-1; D perhaps matches TRBD2 (5 bases). Trimming left V 3 bases short and J 1 base short, with 13 bases between. Germline lookup yields CDR1 LNHNV and CDR2 YYDKDF (reference sequence). This CDR3 has 16 amino acids. The CDR3 sequence: CATSRGDKASYNEQFF. Here the CDR3 DNA reads TGTGCCACCAGCAGGGGAGACAAGGCATCCTACAATGAGCAGTTCTTC.

The gene calls are TRBV30 and TRBJ2-1, with 7 bases fitting TRBD2. The CDR3 is 16 amino acids. The ends lost 3 bases at V and 0 bases at J; junction bases unmatched: 8. CDR1 is GTSNPN and CDR2 is SVGIG in the germline V gene (reference sequence). The CDR3 DNA reads as TGTGCCTGGAGGCTCCCGGGCGGGAGCTCCTACAATGAGCAGTTCTTC. As protein: CAWRLPGGSSYNEQFF.

The chain joins TRBV20-1 to TRBJ2-2, with 10 bases matching TRBD2. The CDR3 covers 15 residues. The germline CDR1 and CDR2 sequences are DFQATT and SNEGSKA (reference sequence). V was pared by 4 bases and J by 0 bases, with 2 bases of the junction left unmatched. As DNA, the CDR3 is TGCAGTGCTAAGGGACTAGCGCCGAACACCGGGGAGCTGTTTTTT. Its translation: CSAKGLAPNTGELFF.

This clonotype was detected a few times. V and J are TRBV7-3 and TRBJ2-1; D not certain. Between the trimmed V and J ends, which lost 4 bases and 12 bases, there was a span of 16 bases. CDR3 length: 13 amino acids. Germline-derived CDR1 and CDR2 are SGHTA and FQGTGA. The DNA of the CDR3 is TGTGCCAGCAGCTCCGGAGAGCGAGGACGGCAGTTCTTC. Translation gives CASSSGERGRQFF.

This clonotype was counted a few times. This chain uses TRBV12-3 or TRBV12-4 with TRBJ1-2; D possibly corresponds to TRBD1 (5 bases). This CDR3 has 13 residues. V dropped 5 bases and J dropped 4 bases, with 11 bases sitting between them. CDR3: CASSGTSPYGYTF. CDR3 nucleotide sequence: TGTGCCAGCAGTGGGACGAGCCCCTATGGCTACACCTTC.

This clonotype was recorded a few times. V and J are TRBV11-3 and TRBJ2-1, with 7 bases aligning to TRBD1. The CDR3 consists of 15 residues. Per germline, CDR1 SGHNT and CDR2 YENEEA. After removal of 2 bases from V and 6 bases from J, the junction contained 7 bases not matched to a gene. The CDR3 DNA follows: TGTGCCAGCAGCTTAACACAGGGGCTGAGCAATGAGCAGTTCTTC. Translated: CASSLTQGLSNEQFF.

V gene TRBV7-2 combines with J gene TRBJ2-7; 8 bases match TRBD2. V was clipped by 1 base and J by 2 bases; unmatched bases: 4. Per germline, CDR1 SGHTA and CDR2 FQGNSA. The CDR3 length is 15 residues. The CDR3 bases are TGTGCCAGCAGCTTAGGGACGGGAGGGCCCTACGAGCAGTACTTC. Translation gives CASSLGTGGPYEQYF.

This clonotype was detected only a few times. The chain carries TRBV29-1 and TRBJ1-2; 10 bases agree with TRBD1. Per the germline V gene, CDR1 is SQVTM and CDR2 is ANQGSEA. The J segment lost 6 bases and the V segment lost 7 bases, leaving 5 bases of the junction unmatched. This CDR3 is built from 12 residues. CDR3 protein: CSARQGADGYTF. The CDR3 nucleotides are TGCAGCGCCCGACAGGGGGCAGATGGCTACACCTTC.

This clonotype was counted only a few times. V gene TRBV30 combines with J gene TRBJ2-1; D unresolved. In germline, CDR1 is GTSNPN, CDR2 SVGIG (reference sequence). This CDR3 has 12 residues. Trimming left V 1 base short and J 5 bases short, with 6 bases between. The CDR3: CAWSGEHNEQFF. The CDR3 coding sequence is TGTGCCTGGAGTGGAGAACACAATGAGCAGTTCTTC. Based on the CDR3 plus reference TRBV30 and TRBJ2-1, the full variable domain is SQTIHQWPATLVQPVGSPLSLECTVEGTSNPNLYWYRQAAGRGLQLLFYSVGIGQISSEVPQNLSASRPQDRQFILSSKKLLLSDSGFYLCAWSGEHNEQFFGPGTRLTVL.

This clonotype occurred a few times. V and J are TRBV4-3 and TRBJ2-5; tentative D call: TRBD1 (6 bases). The CDR3 runs to 16 residues. V shed 4 bases and J shed 5 bases, with 20 bases lying between them. The germline CDR1 and CDR2 sequences are LGHNA and YSLEER. The CDR3 DNA follows: TGCGCCAGCAGCCCCCTTAAAAACAGGGTTTGGGAGACCCAGTACTTC. It encodes CASSPLKNRVWETQYF.

V usage is TRBV18 and J usage is TRBJ2-6; D perhaps matches TRBD1 (6 bases). The CDR3 runs 16 residues. Germline CDR1 is KGHSH and CDR2 is LQKENI. The V end lost 3 bases, the J end lost 4 bases, and 13 bases lay between the germline ends. The CDR3 here is CASSPGQMYGANVLTF. In DNA form, the CDR3 reads TGTGCCAGCTCACCTGGACAGATGTACGGGGCCAACGTCCTGACTTTC.

This clonotype was observed a few times. CDR3 amino acids: CASSLTGWGYTF. In nucleotides, the CDR3 is TGTGCCAGCAGCTTGACGGGATGGGGCTACACCTTC. V and J are TRBV5-6 and TRBJ1-2; D is ambiguous. This CDR3 spans 12 amino acids. Germline V CDR1 and CDR2: SGHDT, YYEEEE. V was trimmed by 1 base and J by 8 bases, leaving 9 bases between them.

J is TRBJ1-5 and V is TRBV6-1, with 8 bases that match TRBD1. V dropped 8 bases and J dropped 3; count of bases not matched to a gene: 3. Per germline, CDR1 MNHNS and CDR2 SASEGT. The CDR3 spans 13 residues. The CDR3 loop is CASRQGSNQPQHF. The CDR3 coding sequence is TGTGCCAGCCGACAGGGGTCCAATCAGCCCCAGCATTTT.

The chain recombines TRBV19 with TRBJ1-2; D is undetermined. Trimming cost V 5 bases and J 0 bases, with 16 bases left between them. CDR1 is LNHDA and CDR2 is SQIVND in the germline V gene (reference sequence). This CDR3 region has 16 residues. The CDR3: CASSSSAAGTNYGYTF. CDR3 DNA sequence: TGTGCCAGTAGTTCTTCTGCGGCAGGAACTAACTATGGCTACACCTTC.

This clonotype showed up just a few times. CDR3 sequence: CASSLAAGAGETQYF. In DNA form, the CDR3 reads TGCGCCAGCAGCTTGGCAGCGGGGGCGGGAGAGACCCAGTACTTC. The V and J genes are TRBV5-1 and TRBJ2-5, with 8 bases fitting TRBD2. The CDR3 covers 15 residues. From germline, CDR1 is SGHRS and CDR2 YFSETQ. V trimming: 0 bases; J trimming: 4 bases; junction bases outside the gene matches: 5.

The chain is built from TRBV19 and TRBJ2-1; D possibly corresponds to TRBD2 (5 bases). CDR3 length equals 14 residues. Trimming stripped 3 bases from V and 3 bases from J, with 9 bases between. The germline V gene encodes CDR1 LNHDA and CDR2 SQIVND (reference sequence). The CDR3 spells CASSIGNYYNEQFF. In nucleotides, the CDR3 is TGTGCCAGTAGTATCGGGAATTACTACAATGAGCAGTTCTTC.

This clonotype was seen a few times. This chain links TRBV6-2 or TRBV6-3 with TRBJ2-7; 8 nucleotides match TRBD1. The CDR3 is 13 residues long. V lost 6 bases and J lost 4; bases outside the gene matches: 5. The V gene's germline CDR1 is MNHEY and CDR2 SVGEGT. CDR3 bases: TGTGCCAGCAGACAGGGGGGACAATACGAGCAGTACGTC. This encodes CASRQGGQYEQYV.

This chain uses TRBV12-5 with TRBJ1-5; unclear D gene. The CDR3 sequence is 15 residues long. V lost 6 bases and J 2 bases, leaving 14 bases between the germline ends. Germline CDR1 LGHNT, CDR2 FRNRAP. CDR3 region: CASGGGYVGNQPQHF. For the CDR3, the DNA is TGTGCTAGTGGGGGAGGTTACGTCGGCAATCAGCCCCAGCATTTT.

This chain joins TRBV5-1 and TRBJ2-7, with 7 bases matching TRBD2. Trimming removed 3 bases from V and 6 bases from J; junction bases left unmatched: 15. CDR1 and CDR2 (germline): SGHRS, YFSETQ. This CDR3 has 16 amino acids. CDR3 residues: CASSSTRTRRLGEQYV. CDR3 nucleotide sequence: TGCGCCAGCAGCTCGACCCGGACTAGAAGGCTCGGCGAGCAGTACGTC.

DNA for the CDR3: TGTGCCAGCAGCCTACTGGGAGTAGCGGGAGGGGTATACAATGAGCAGTTCTTC. Translating gives CASSLLGVAGGVYNEQFF. The rearrangement uses TRBV27 and TRBJ2-1, with 11 bases lining up with TRBD2. In germline, CDR1 is MNHEY, CDR2 SMNVEV (reference sequence). This CDR3 comprises 18 residues. Germline trimming cut 6 bases from V and 4 bases from J; bases unmatched to any gene: 14.

The chain carries TRBV5-1 and TRBJ2-5, with D perhaps matching TRBD1 (5 bases). Germline CDR1 reads SGHRS; CDR2 reads YFSETQ. The CDR3 totals 14 residues. Trimming stripped 0 bases from V and 5 bases from J, with 11 bases between. The CDR3 reads CASSLDPGMETQYF. The CDR3 DNA reads TGCGCCAGCAGCTTGGATCCAGGGATGGAGACCCAGTACTTC.

The chain joins TRBV24-1 to TRBJ2-7, with D perhaps TRBD2 (5 bases). Germline CDR1 reads KGHDR; CDR2 reads SFDVKD. Trimming removed 0 bases at V and 6 bases at J, with 20 bases between. The CDR3 runs 17 residues. The CDR3 reads CATSDLRTHYKPAEQYV. As DNA, the CDR3 is TGTGCCACCAGTGATTTGCGGACTCACTATAAACCAGCCGAGCAGTACGTC.